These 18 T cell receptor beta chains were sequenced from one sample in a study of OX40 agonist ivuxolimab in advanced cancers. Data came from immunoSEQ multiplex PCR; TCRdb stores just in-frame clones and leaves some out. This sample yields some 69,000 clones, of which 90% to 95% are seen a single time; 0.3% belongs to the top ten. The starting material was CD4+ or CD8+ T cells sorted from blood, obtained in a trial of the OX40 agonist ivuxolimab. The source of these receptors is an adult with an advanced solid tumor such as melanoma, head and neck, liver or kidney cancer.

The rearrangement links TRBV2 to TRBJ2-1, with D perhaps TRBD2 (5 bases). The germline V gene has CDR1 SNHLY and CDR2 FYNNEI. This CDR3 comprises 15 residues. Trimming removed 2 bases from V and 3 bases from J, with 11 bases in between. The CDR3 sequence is CASSELASNYNEQFF. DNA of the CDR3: TGTGCCAGCAGTGAACTGGCTAGCAACTACAATGAGCAGTTCTTC.

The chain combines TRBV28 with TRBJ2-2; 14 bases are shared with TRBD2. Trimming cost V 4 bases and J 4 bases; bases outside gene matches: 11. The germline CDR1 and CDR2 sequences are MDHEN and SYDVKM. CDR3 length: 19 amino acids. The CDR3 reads CASSSSVRTSGRITGELFF. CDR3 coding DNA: TGTGCCAGCAGTTCTAGCGTCCGGACTAGCGGGAGGATCACCGGGGAGCTGTTTTTT.

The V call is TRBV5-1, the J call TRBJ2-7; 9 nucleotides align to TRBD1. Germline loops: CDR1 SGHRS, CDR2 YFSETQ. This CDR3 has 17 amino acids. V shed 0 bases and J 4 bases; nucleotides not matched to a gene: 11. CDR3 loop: CASSLALAGQGYYEQYF. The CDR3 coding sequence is TGCGCCAGCAGCTTGGCCCTCGCGGGACAGGGATATTACGAGCAGTACTTC.

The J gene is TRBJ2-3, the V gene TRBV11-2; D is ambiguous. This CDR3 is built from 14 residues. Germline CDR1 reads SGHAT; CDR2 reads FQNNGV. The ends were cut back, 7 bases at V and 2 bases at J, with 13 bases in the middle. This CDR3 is CASTIGRNTDTQYF. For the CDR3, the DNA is TGTGCCAGCACCATAGGCCGGAACACAGATACGCAGTATTTT.

CDR3 region: CSAHPNRQAFF. The CDR3 region has the DNA TGCAGTGCACATCCTAATCGACAAGCTTTCTTT. V gene TRBV20-1 combines with J gene TRBJ1-1; D unresolved. Trimming cost V 6 bases and J 9 bases, with 14 bases left between them. This CDR3 spans 11 amino acids. Germline loops: CDR1 DFQATT, CDR2 SNEGSKA (reference sequence).

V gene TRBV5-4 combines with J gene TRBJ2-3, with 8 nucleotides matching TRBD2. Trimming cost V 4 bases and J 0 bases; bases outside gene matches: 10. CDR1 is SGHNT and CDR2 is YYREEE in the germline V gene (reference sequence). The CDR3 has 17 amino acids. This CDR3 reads CASSPTTGGDSTDTQYF. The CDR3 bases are TGTGCCAGCAGCCCGACTACGGGGGGGGATAGCACAGATACGCAGTATTTT.

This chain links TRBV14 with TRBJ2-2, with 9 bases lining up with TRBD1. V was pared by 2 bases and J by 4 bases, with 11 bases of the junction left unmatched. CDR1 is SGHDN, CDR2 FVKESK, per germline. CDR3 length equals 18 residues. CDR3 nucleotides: TGTGCCAGCAGCCAAAGGACAGGGGAGTTTTTTGGCACCGGGGAGCTGTTTTTT. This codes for CASSQRTGEFFGTGELFF.

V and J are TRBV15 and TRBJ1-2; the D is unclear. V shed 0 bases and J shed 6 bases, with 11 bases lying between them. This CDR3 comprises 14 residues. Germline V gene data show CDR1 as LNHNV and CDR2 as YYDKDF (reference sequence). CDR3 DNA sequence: TGTGCCACCAGCAGAGATCTTCCCGGGGATGGCTACACCTTC. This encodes CATSRDLPGDGYTF.

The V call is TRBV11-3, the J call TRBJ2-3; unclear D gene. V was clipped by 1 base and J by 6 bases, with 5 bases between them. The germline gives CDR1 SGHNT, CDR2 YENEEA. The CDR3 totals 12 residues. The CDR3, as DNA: TGTGCCAGCAGCTTAGGTCGGGATACGCAGTATTTT. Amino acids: CASSLGRDTQYF.

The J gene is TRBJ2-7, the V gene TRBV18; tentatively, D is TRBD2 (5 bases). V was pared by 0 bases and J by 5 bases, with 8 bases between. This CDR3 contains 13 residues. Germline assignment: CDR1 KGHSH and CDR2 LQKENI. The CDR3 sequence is CASSPPSGNEQYF. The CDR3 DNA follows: TGTGCCAGCTCACCACCATCCGGGAACGAGCAGTACTTC.

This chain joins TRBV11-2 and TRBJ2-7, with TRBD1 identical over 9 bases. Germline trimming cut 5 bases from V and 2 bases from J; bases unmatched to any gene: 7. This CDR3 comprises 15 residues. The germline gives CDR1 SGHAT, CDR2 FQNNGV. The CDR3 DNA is TGTGCCAGCAGCCGAACTCGGGACAGGGCCTACGAGCAGTACTTC. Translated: CASSRTRDRAYEQYF. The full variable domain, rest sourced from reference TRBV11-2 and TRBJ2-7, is EAGVAQSPRYKIIEKRQSVAFWCNPISGHATLYWYQQILGQGPKLLIQFQNNGVVDDSQLPKDRFSAERLKGVDSTLKIQPAKLEDSAVYLCASSRTRDRAYEQYFGPGTRLTVT.

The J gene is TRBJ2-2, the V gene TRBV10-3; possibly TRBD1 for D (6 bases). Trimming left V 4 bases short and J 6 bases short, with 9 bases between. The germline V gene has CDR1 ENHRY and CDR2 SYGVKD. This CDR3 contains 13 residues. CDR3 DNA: TGTGCCATCAGTGTCCCAGGGGCCGGGGAGCTGTTTTTT. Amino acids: CAISVPGAGELFF.

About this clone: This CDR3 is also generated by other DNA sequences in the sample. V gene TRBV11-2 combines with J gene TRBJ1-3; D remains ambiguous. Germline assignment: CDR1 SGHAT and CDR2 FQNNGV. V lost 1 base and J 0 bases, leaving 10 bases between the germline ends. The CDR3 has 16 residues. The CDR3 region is CASSLVSGNSGNTIYF. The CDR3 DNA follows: TGTGCCAGCAGCTTAGTGTCGGGGAACTCTGGAAACACCATATATTTT.

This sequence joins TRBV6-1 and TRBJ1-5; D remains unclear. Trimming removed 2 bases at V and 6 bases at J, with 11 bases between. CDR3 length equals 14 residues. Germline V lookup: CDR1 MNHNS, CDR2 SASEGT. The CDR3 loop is CASSETEGIQPQHF. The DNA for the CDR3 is TGTGCCAGCAGTGAAACAGAGGGAATTCAGCCCCAGCATTTT.

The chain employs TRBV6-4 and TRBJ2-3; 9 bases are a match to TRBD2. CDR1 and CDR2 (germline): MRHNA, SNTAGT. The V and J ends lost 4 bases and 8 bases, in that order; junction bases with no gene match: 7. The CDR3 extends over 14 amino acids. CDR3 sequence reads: CASSVFSGRSTQYF. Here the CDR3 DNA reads TGTGCCAGCAGTGTGTTTAGCGGGAGAAGTACGCAGTATTTT.

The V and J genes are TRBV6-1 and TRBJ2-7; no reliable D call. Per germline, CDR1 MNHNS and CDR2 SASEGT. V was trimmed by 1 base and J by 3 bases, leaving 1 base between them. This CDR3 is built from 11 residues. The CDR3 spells CASSEGYEQYF. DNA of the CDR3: TGTGCCAGCAGTGAAGGCTACGAGCAGTACTTC.

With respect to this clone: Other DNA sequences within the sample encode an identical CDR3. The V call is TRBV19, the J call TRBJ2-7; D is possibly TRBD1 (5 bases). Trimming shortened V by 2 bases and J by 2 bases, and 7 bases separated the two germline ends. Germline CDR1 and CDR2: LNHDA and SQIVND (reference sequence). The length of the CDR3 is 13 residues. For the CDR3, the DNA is TGTGCCAGTAGTATAACAGGAACCTACGAGCAGTACTTC. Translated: CASSITGTYEQYF.

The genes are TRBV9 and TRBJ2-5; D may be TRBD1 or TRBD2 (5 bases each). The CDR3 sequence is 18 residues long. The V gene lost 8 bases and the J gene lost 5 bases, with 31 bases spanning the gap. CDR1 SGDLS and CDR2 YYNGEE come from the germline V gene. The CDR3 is CARGERAFNINVRETQYF. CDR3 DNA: TGTGCCAGGGGGGAGAGGGCCTTCAATATCAACGTTCGGGAGACCCAGTACTTC. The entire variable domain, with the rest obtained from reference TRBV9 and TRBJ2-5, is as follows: DSGVTQTPKHLITATGQRVTLRCSPRSGDLSVYWYQQSLDQGLQFLIQYYNGEERAKGNILERFSAQQFPDLHSELNLSSLELGDSALYFCARGERAFNINVRETQYFGPGTRLLVL.